A selection of T cell receptor beta chains follows, all from one sample in a study of blood T cell repertoires in COVID-19. Profiling relied on immunoSEQ multiplex PCR, and the TCRdb table lists in-frame clones only, not all of them. The table has some 100,000 clones, about nine tenths seen once. Sequencing input: peripheral blood. These receptors originate from a human donor in a cohort sampled during active COVID-19. Both conserved end residues are part of each CDR3. A D gene is named only where the DNA matches it firmly. Only part of the rows carry a size: once, few, many, or a class if the clone is expanded.

once,TRBJ2-7,TRBD2,TRBV5-1,TGCGCCAGCAGCCGTACTAGCGGGGTCTCCTACGAGCAGTACTTC,CASSRTSGVSYEQYF
-,TRBJ2-5,TRBD2,TRBV6-5,TGTGCCAGCAGTTACGCCGGGACTACCAGTAAAGAGACCCAGTACTTC,CASSYAGTTSKETQYF
-,TRBJ1-6,-,TRBV11-3,TGTGCCAGCGGAGACGCGCGAAATTCACCCCTCCACTTT,CASGDARNSPLHF
-,TRBJ2-1,TRBD1,TRBV24-1,TGTGCCACCAGTGATTCCGGACAGGTTGAGCAGTTCTTC,CATSDSGQVEQFF
-,TRBJ1-6,-,TRBV5-6,TGTGCCAGCAGCTTGAGACAGATTAATTCACCCCTCCACTTT,CASSLRQINSPLHF
-,TRBJ2-2,-,TRBV6-7,TGTGCCAGCAGTTCTAAGGCGGGCGGGACCGGGGAGCTGTTTTTT,CASSSKAGGTGELFF
-,TRBJ2-1,TRBD1,TRBV11-2,TGTGCCAGCAGCTCACAACAGGGGTCTCCCAACTACAATGAGCAGTTCTTC,CASSSQQGSPNYNEQFF
-,TRBJ2-7,-,TRBV21-1,TGTGCCAGCAGCAAAGAAGGTGGGACAGGGGGCCTATCCTACGAGCAGTACTTC,CASSKEGGTGGLSYEQYF
-,TRBJ2-3,-,TRBV25-1,TGTGCCAGCGCGCGGACACTCAACCCCACAGATACGCAGTATTTT,CASARTLNPTDTQYF
-,TRBJ2-7,-,TRBV10-3,TGTGCCATCAGTGGGGGGGGGCAGGGTCCCCACGAGCAGTACTTC,CAISGGGQGPHEQYF
-,TRBJ2-7,TRBD2,TRBV15,TGTGCCACCAGCAGAGTAGCGGGAGAGTCCTACGAGCAGTACTTC,CATSRVAGESYEQYF
-,TRBJ1-5,-,TRBV3-1/TRBV3-2,TGTGCCAGCAGCCAAACAGATCAGCCCCAGCATTTT,CASSQTDQPQHF
-,TRBJ1-1,-,TRBV12-3/TRBV12-4,TGTGCCAGCAGGAGGGGGGGCGCCGGTCAAGCTTTCTTT,CASRRGGAGQAFF
-,TRBJ2-1,-,TRBV10-1,TGCGCCAGCAGTCGTCGCCCAGGTGGGAGCTCCTACAATGAGCAGTTCTTC,CASSRRPGGSSYNEQFF
-,TRBJ2-4,-,TRBV9,TGTGCCAGCAGCGGTGCGGGACTAGCCAAAAACATTCAGTACTTC,CASSGAGLAKNIQYF
-,TRBJ2-7,-,TRBV5-8,TGTGCCAGCAGCTTGGAGCAGGGATCCTACGAGCAGTACTTC,CASSLEQGSYEQYF
-,TRBJ2-3,TRBD2,TRBV29-1,TGCAGCGTCACTAGCGTAACTAGCACAGATACGCAGTATTTT,CSVTSVTSTDTQYF
-,TRBJ2-1,TRBD2,TRBV7-9,TGTGCCAGCAGCTCCCGGACTAGCGGGTCCTACAATGAGCAGTTCTTC,CASSSRTSGSYNEQFF
-,TRBJ2-7,-,TRBV6-1,TGTGCCAGCAGTGAAGCGTGGACTTCCTACGAGCAGTACTTC,CASSEAWTSYEQYF
-,TRBJ2-3,-,TRBV7-9,TGTGCCAGCAGCATTTACAGGGAACCCACAGATACGCAGTATTTT,CASSIYREPTDTQYF
-,TRBJ2-7,TRBD1,TRBV25-1,TGTGCCAGCTCCTCGACAGGGATATCCTACGAGCAGTACTTC,CASSSTGISYEQYF
-,TRBJ1-1,-,TRBV29-1,TGCAGCGGAGTCCTCGGGGGAAACACTGAAGCTTTCTTT,CSGVLGGNTEAFF
-,TRBJ2-1,-,TRBV7-9,TGTGCCAGCAGCTCCCTGGGCCTCTACAATGAGCAGTTCTTC,CASSSLGLYNEQFF
-,TRBJ1-1,-,TRBV13,TGTGCCAGCAGCTTAGGGCGGGGCCCCACTGAAGCTTTCTTT,CASSLGRGPTEAFF
-,TRBJ2-2,-,TRBV19,TGTGCCAGTAGTAAGTGGCAGAACACCGGGGAGCTGTTTTTT,CASSKWQNTGELFF